This T cell receptor (beta chain) was sequenced for a study of shared clonotypes between healthy human individuals. V was shortened by 0 bases and J by 0 bases, with 6 bases between the two germline ends. Germline V CDR1 and CDR2: LNHDA, SQIVND (reference sequence). The CDR3 runs 15 residues. Genomic DNA (from each subset) was split evenly across several immunoSEQ plates. Around 300 ng DNA, 25,000 to 35,000 T cell genomes, went into unsorted PBMC replicate PCRs. The protocol was immunoSEQ multiplex PCR, while the TCRdb copy is restricted to in-frame clones and leaves out a portion. Among 470,000 or so clones listed, roughly 80% were seen once.

The material sequenced was PBMCs. This receptor was taken from a woman aged 40 to 50 in good health. Some clones in this sample may be carry-over from other donors' samples. The chain uses TRBV19 and TRBJ1-5, with no clear D. The DNA for the CDR3 is TGTGCCAGTAGTATAGAGTCGGTTAGCAATCAGCCCCAGCATTTT. This translates into CASSIESVSNQPQHF.